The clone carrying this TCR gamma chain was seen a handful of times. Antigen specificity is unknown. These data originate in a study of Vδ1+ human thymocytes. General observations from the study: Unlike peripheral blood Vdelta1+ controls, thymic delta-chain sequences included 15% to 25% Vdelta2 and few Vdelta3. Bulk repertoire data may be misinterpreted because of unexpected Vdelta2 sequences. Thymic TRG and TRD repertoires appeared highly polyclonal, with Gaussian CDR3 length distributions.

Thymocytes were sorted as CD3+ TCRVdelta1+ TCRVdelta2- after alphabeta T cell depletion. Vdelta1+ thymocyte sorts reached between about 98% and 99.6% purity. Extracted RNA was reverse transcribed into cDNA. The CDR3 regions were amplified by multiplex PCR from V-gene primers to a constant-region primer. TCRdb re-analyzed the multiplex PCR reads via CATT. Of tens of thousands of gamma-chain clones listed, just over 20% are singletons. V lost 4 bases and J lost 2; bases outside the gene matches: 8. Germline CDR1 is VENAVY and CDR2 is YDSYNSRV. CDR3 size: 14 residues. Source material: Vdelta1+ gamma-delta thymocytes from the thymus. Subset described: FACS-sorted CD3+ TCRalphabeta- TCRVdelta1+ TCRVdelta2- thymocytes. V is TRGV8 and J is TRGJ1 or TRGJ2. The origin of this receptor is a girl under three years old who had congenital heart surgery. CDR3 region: CATWDPRDYYKKLF. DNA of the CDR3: TGTGCCACCTGGGACCCCAGGGATTATTATAAGAAACTCTTT.